A single sample gave rise to the 18 T cell receptor beta chains below, sequenced in a study of beta chain features in type 1 diabetes. Expressed TCRB transcripts were sequenced because the isolated RNA had all been reverse transcribed beforehand. The data were produced by immunoSEQ multiplex PCR, yet TCRdb's version contains in-frame clones alone and is incomplete. The table records almost 350,000 clones, 15% to 20% of them present only once. Input material: naive CD4+ T cells from blood. These receptors came from a woman aged 18-29 years in good health.

The chain carries TRBV4-3 and TRBJ1-2; 7 nucleotides line up with TRBD1. This CDR3 contains 15 residues. The junction had 5 bases not matched to a gene; V was cut back by 0 bases and J by 4 bases. Germline V CDR1 and CDR2: LGHNA, YSLEER. CDR3 sequence reads: CASSQDRGTAYGYTF. The CDR3, as DNA: TGCGCCAGCAGCCAAGATAGGGGGACAGCCTATGGCTACACCTTC.

The rearrangement uses TRBV2 and TRBJ2-2; no clear D. The length of the CDR3 is 12 residues. Trimming left V 7 bases short and J 7 bases short, with 10 bases between. The germline V gene encodes CDR1 SNHLY and CDR2 FYNNEI. This CDR3 reads CASTEISGELFF. For the CDR3, the DNA is TGTGCCAGCACGGAGATCAGCGGGGAGCTGTTTTTT.

This clone was seen a handful of times. The V gene is TRBV30, the J gene TRBJ2-7; D is perhaps TRBD1 (6 bases). V was cut by 2 bases and J by 0 bases, with 11 bases left in between. The CDR3 spans 14 residues. In germline, CDR1 is GTSNPN, CDR2 SVGIG (reference sequence). The CDR3 is CAWSIWDNSYEQYF. CDR3 nucleotides: TGTGCCTGGAGTATCTGGGACAACTCCTACGAGCAGTACTTC. The whole variable domain, remainder taken from reference TRBV30 and TRBJ2-7, is SQTIHQWPATLVQPVGSPLSLECTVEGTSNPNLYWYRQAAGRGLQLLFYSVGIGQISSEVPQNLSASRPQDRQFILSSKKLLLSDSGFYLCAWSIWDNSYEQYFGPGTRLTVT.

The J gene is TRBJ1-4, the V gene TRBV25-1; perhaps TRBD1 as D (6 bases). Trimming removed 8 bases from V and 10 bases from J, with 26 bases in between. CDR1 is MGHDK, CDR2 SYGVNS, per germline. This CDR3 region has 16 residues. This CDR3 is CASSKEETGQAGKLFF. The CDR3 DNA is TGTGCCAGCTCAAAGGAGGAGACAGGTCAGGCTGGAAAACTGTTTTTT.

The rearrangement uses TRBV9 and TRBJ1-2; maybe TRBD1 (6 bases). The V gene lost 2 bases and the J gene lost 0 bases, with 11 bases spanning the gap. The CDR3 is 15 amino acids. Germline loops: CDR1 SGDLS, CDR2 YYNGEE. The CDR3 loop is CASSVGTPSNYGYTF. CDR3 bases: TGTGCCAGCAGCGTTGGGACACCCTCTAACTATGGCTACACCTTC. The full variable domain, in which reference TRBV9 and TRBJ1-2 provide the parts outside the CDR3, is DSGVTQTPKHLITATGQRVTLRCSPRSGDLSVYWYQQSLDQGLQFLIQYYNGEERAKGNILERFSAQQFPDLHSELNLSSLELGDSALYFCASSVGTPSNYGYTFGSGTRLTVV.

The V call is TRBV19, the J call TRBJ1-5, with TRBD1 matching over 10 bases. V was pared by 7 bases and J by 0 bases, with 6 bases of the junction left unmatched. This CDR3 region has 16 residues. Germline assignment: CDR1 LNHDA and CDR2 SQIVND (reference sequence). CDR3 region: CASTGTGAYSNQPQHF. CDR3 DNA sequence: TGTGCCAGTACCGGGACAGGGGCGTATAGCAATCAGCCCCAGCATTTT. Drawing the rest from reference TRBV19 and TRBJ1-5, the complete variable domain is DGGITQSPKYLFRKEGQNVTLSCEQNLNHDAMYWYRQDPGQGLRLIYYSQIVNDFQKGDIAEGYSVSREKKESFPLTVTSAQKNPTAFYLCASTGTGAYSNQPQHFGDGTRLSIL.

This clone was observed a handful of times. The chain combines TRBV7-6 with TRBJ2-1, with D perhaps matching TRBD1 (6 bases). The CDR3 contains 14 residues. Trimming pared 1 base from V and 4 bases from J, leaving 8 bases between. Germline V CDR1 and CDR2: SGHVS, FNYEAQ. The CDR3 region is CASSLDRAYNEQFF. DNA for the CDR3: TGTGCCAGCAGCTTAGACAGGGCGTACAATGAGCAGTTCTTC.

This clone was seen only a few times. V is TRBV29-1 and J is TRBJ1-2; 7 bases are shared with TRBD1. Germline-derived CDR1 and CDR2 are SQVTM and ANQGSEA. The J segment lost 2 bases and the V segment lost 6 bases, leaving 3 bases of the junction unmatched. The CDR3 extends over 12 amino acids. Written as DNA, the CDR3 is TGCAGCGTCTCCAGGGGGAACTATGGCTACACCTTC. Protein product: CSVSRGNYGYTF.

A single count supports this clone. Compared with germline, one end of the junction differs, possibly owing to a read error. The chain uses TRBV7-7 and TRBJ2-5; maybe TRBD2 (5 bases). The CDR3 spans 13 residues. Germline values: CDR1 SSHAT, CDR2 FNYEAQ (reference sequence). Written as DNA, the CDR3 is TGTGCTAGCAGCCGCGGGTACCAAGAGACCCAGTACTTC. This sequence encodes CASSRGYQETQYF.

This rearrangement joins TRBV5-1 to TRBJ2-3, with TRBD2 matching 8 bases. The length of the CDR3 is 13 residues. Germline V lookup: CDR1 SGHRS, CDR2 YFSETQ. With 3 bases clipped from V and 6 bases from J, the junction kept 3 bases outside the gene matches. CDR3 loop: CASSSRLADTQYF. The DNA for the CDR3 is TGCGCCAGCAGCTCCCGACTAGCGGATACGCAGTATTTT.

The V and J genes are TRBV19 and TRBJ2-2; TRBD2 agrees at 11 bases. This CDR3 region has 16 residues. Germline assignment: CDR1 LNHDA and CDR2 SQIVND (reference sequence). The V gene end was trimmed by 5 bases and the J gene end by 1 base; junction bases not matched to a gene: 3. The CDR3 protein is CASSSGTSGNTGELFF. The CDR3 DNA reads as TGTGCCAGTAGTTCAGGGACTAGCGGGAACACCGGGGAGCTGTTTTTT.

The V call is TRBV7-9, the J call TRBJ1-4; unclear D gene. The CDR3 covers 14 residues. Germline loops: CDR1 SEHNR, CDR2 FQNEAQ (reference sequence). Between the trimmed V and J ends, which lost 3 bases and 1 base, there was a span of 6 bases. The CDR3 DNA reads as TGTGCCAGCAGCTTTGGAGGAACTAATGAAAAACTGTTTTTT. It yields the protein CASSFGGTNEKLFF. The full variable domain, its missing parts supplied by reference TRBV7-9 and TRBJ1-4, is DTGVSQNPRHKITKRGQNVTFRCDPISEHNRLYWYRQTLGQGPEFLTYFQNEAQLEKSRLLSDRFSAERPKGSFSTLEIQRTEQGDSAMYLCASSFGGTNEKLFFGSGTQLSVL.

A few counts support this clone. The chain is built from TRBV2 and TRBJ2-3; unclear D gene. CDR3 length: 12 amino acids. The germline V gene encodes CDR1 SNHLY and CDR2 FYNNEI. Trimming removed 8 bases from V and 4 bases from J, with 10 bases in between. The CDR3 DNA sequence: TGTGCCAGCGCACAATCCCCAGATACGCAGTATTTT. It is translated as CASAQSPDTQYF.

The rearrangement joins TRBV4-1 to TRBJ2-1, with 7 bases matching TRBD1. The CDR3 has 16 amino acids. The V gene end was trimmed by 0 bases and the J gene end by 3 bases; junction bases not matched to a gene: 5. Germline V gene data show CDR1 as MGHRA and CDR2 as YSYEKL. CDR3 nucleotide sequence: TGCGCCAGCAGCCAAGATTCCGGGACAGTCTACAATGAGCAGTTCTTC. Translating gives CASSQDSGTVYNEQFF.

The genes are TRBV18 and TRBJ2-1; 9 positions agree with TRBD1. V lost 3 bases to trimming and J lost 12 bases; unmatched junction nucleotides: 15. Per the germline V gene, CDR1 is KGHSH and CDR2 is LQKENI. The CDR3 extends over 16 amino acids. This CDR3 reads CASSPTSGQGALGQFF. In DNA, the CDR3 is TGTGCCAGCTCACCCACGTCGGGACAGGGCGCCCTTGGGCAGTTCTTC.

The chain uses TRBV10-3 and TRBJ2-3, with 8 bases that match TRBD2. V lost 2 bases to trimming and J lost 8 bases; unmatched junction nucleotides: 6. The CDR3 sequence is 14 residues long. Looked up from germline, CDR1 is ENHRY and CDR2 is SYGVKD. CDR3 DNA: TGTGCCATCAGTGAGGAATCGGGGGGGGGTACGCAGTATTTT. Protein product: CAISEESGGGTQYF.

CDR3: CASSSARRTGNTDTQYF. As DNA, the CDR3 is TGTGCCAGCAGCTCCGCCCGAAGGACGGGAAACACAGATACGCAGTATTTT. The chain links TRBV11-2 to TRBJ2-3; perhaps TRBD2 as D (5 bases). This CDR3 spans 17 amino acids. V was trimmed by 4 bases and J by 2 bases, leaving 19 bases between them. Germline V gene sequence: CDR1 SGHAT, CDR2 FQNNGV. Variable domain in full (rest from reference TRBV11-2 and TRBJ2-3): EAGVAQSPRYKIIEKRQSVAFWCNPISGHATLYWYQQILGQGPKLLIQFQNNGVVDDSQLPKDRFSAERLKGVDSTLKIQPAKLEDSAVYLCASSSARRTGNTDTQYFGPGTRLTVL.

The rearrangement links TRBV7-2 to TRBJ2-1; TRBD2 matches at 7 bases. Unmatched junction bases numbered 9, after V lost 5 bases and J lost 2 bases. The CDR3 spans 16 residues. The germline V gene encodes CDR1 SGHTA and CDR2 FQGNSA. Here the CDR3 DNA reads TGTGCCAGCAGCCGCTACCACAGCGGGACCTACAATGAGCAGTTCTTC. Amino acids: CASSRYHSGTYNEQFF.